The TCR beta chain under discussion was sequenced for a study of CD8 T cells in ankylosing spondylitis. Points from the study as a whole: Reportedly, disease-linked clones are significantly enriched in ankylosing spondylitis patients' matched synovial fluid. Seven or eight highly homologous variants formed a TCR beta motif that appeared characteristic of ankylosing spondylitis blood.

J gave up 8 bases and V 6 bases, and 9 bases lay outside the gene matches. Germline V lookup: CDR1 SGHAT, CDR2 FQNNGV. The CDR3 totals 16 residues. This clonotype has just a few counts. Antigen unknown. Quantitative 5'-RACE with molecular barcodes was used to make the TCR beta libraries. TCRdb recomputed calls from the 5' RACE reads with MiXCR, one row per CDR3 protein. The sample includes approximately 240,000 distinct CDR3 sequences, under 12% of them seen just once. Material for sequencing was blood, either unsorted or a sorted T cell fraction (not recorded which). This sequence originates from a male donor with ankylosing spondylitis or in good health (not recorded which). The V and J genes are TRBV11-2 and TRBJ2-2; 13 bases match TRBD2. The CDR3 loop reads CASSPRTSGSLGELFF. In DNA form, the CDR3 reads TGTGCCAGCAGTCCAAGGACTAGCGGGAGTCTAGGGGAGCTGTTTTTT. The full variable domain, rest sourced from reference TRBV11-2 and TRBJ2-2, is EAGVAQSPRYKIIEKRQSVAFWCNPISGHATLYWYQQILGQGPKLLIQFQNNGVVDDSQLPKDRFSAERLKGVDSTLKIQPAKLEDSAVYLCASSPRTSGSLGELFFGEGSRLTVL.